The entry below gives a single T cell receptor beta chain sequence along with its context. Antigen specificity is unknown. This entry is derived from a study of post-analysis software for immune sequencing data. Study background: Several disease courses (relapsing-remitting, secondary progressive and progressive-relapsing) of multiple sclerosis were included. The study's findings and limits: Strong co-clustering by F measure linked samples that shared a preparation batch. People with multiple sclerosis had a significantly lower normalized Chao1 diversity than controls did. Five TRBV segments, including TRBV5-6, TRBV5-1 and TRBV20-1, were more frequent in patients than controls.

The CDR3 has 15 residues. CDR1 and CDR2 from the germline V gene are SGHRS and YFSETQ. V shed 2 bases and J 4 bases; nucleotides not matched to a gene: 9. Presence of unique molecular identifiers characterized the TCR beta cDNA libraries. T cells numbering about 0.9 to 11 million yielded roughly 0.5 million cDNA molecules. From the PCR reads, TCRdb called clonotypes with MiXCR, one entry per CDR3 protein. The sample shows about 770,000 distinct CDR3 sequences, 46% of them seen only once. The gene calls are TRBV5-1 and TRBJ2-7; 7 positions match TRBD1. Sequencing was performed on blood. The sequence was obtained from a girl aged 5-17 years with multiple sclerosis. CDR3 sequence: CASSFDRENPYEQYF. The CDR3 nucleotides are TGCGCCAGCAGCTTTGACAGGGAAAACCCATACGAGCAGTACTTC. Complete variable domain (other parts from reference TRBV5-1 and TRBJ2-7): KAGVTQTPRYLIKTRGQQVTLSCSPISGHRSVSWYQQTPGQGLQFLFEYFSETQRNKGNFPGRFSGRQFSNSRSEMNVSTLELGDSALYLCASSFDRENPYEQYFGPGTRLTVT.